These 8 T cell receptor beta chains share one sample of origin, sequenced in a study of patients and donors after allogeneic stem cell transplantation (TCRdb year 2020). The library was generated by RT-PCR. Data came from a NextSeq 550. The public reads were reprocessed in TCRdb via fastp at Q25 and MiXCR, keeping in-frame beta chains. Identical CDR3 protein sequences are pooled into one entry, listed with their most common genes and DNA. In this sample the table shows 800,000 to 1,000,000 distinct CDR3 sequences, approximately 18% of which occur a single time. The ten most abundant clones make up under 6.5% of the sample. Sequencing used blood, either unsorted or a sorted T cell fraction (not recorded which). The receptors were sampled from a human donor who was either an allogeneic HSCT recipient or a stem cell or donor lymphocyte infusion donor (not recorded which). It is not recorded whose cells these are; they may come from a transplant donor.

CDR3 region: CASSDVGTDSDTQYF. CDR3 sequence (DNA): TGTGCCAGCAGTGATGTAGGGACAGACTCAGATACGCAGTATTTT. The chain is built from TRBV2 and TRBJ2-3; 7 bases fit TRBD1. The junction had 7 bases not matched to a gene; V was cut back by 3 bases and J by 4 bases. The CDR3 totals 15 residues. The germline CDR1 and CDR2 sequences are SNHLY and FYNNEI.

A few counts support this clonotype. The chain links TRBV11-3 to TRBJ1-4; D not certain. The CDR3 runs 14 residues. Germline assignment: CDR1 SGHNT and CDR2 YENEEA. Trimming shortened V by 5 bases and J by 1 base, and 8 bases separated the two germline ends. CDR3 protein: CASSPPGTNEKLFF. CDR3 bases: TGTGCCAGCAGCCCCCCTGGAACTAATGAAAAACTGTTTTTT.

The sample holds a few counts of this clonotype. V gene TRBV5-4 combines with J gene TRBJ1-1; unclear D gene. Germline V gene data show CDR1 as SGHNT and CDR2 as YYREEE (reference sequence). The CDR3 loop spans 14 amino acids. V was clipped by 4 bases and J by 0 bases, with 10 bases between them. The CDR3 bases are TGTGCCAGCAGCCGCGATCTCATGAACACTGAAGCTTTCTTT. It is translated as CASSRDLMNTEAFF. Full variable domain (outside the CDR3, taken from reference TRBV5-4 and TRBJ1-1): ETGVTQSPTHLIKTRGQQVTLRCSSQSGHNTVSWYQQALGQGPQFIFQYYREEENGRGNFPPRFSGLQFPNYSSELNVNALELDDSALYLCASSRDLMNTEAFFGQGTRLTVV.

The chain employs TRBV30 and TRBJ2-7; D is undetermined. Germline CDR1 reads GTSNPN; CDR2 reads SVGIG (reference sequence). Trimming removed 0 bases from V and 2 bases from J, with 5 bases in between. The CDR3 totals 12 residues. The CDR3 region is CAWSVGTYEQYF. The CDR3 region has the DNA TGTGCCTGGAGTGTGGGGACCTACGAGCAGTACTTC. The entire variable domain, with the rest obtained from reference TRBV30 and TRBJ2-7, is as follows: SQTIHQWPATLVQPVGSPLSLECTVEGTSNPNLYWYRQAAGRGLQLLFYSVGIGQISSEVPQNLSASRPQDRQFILSSKKLLLSDSGFYLCAWSVGTYEQYFGPGTRLTVT.

The chain links TRBV27 to TRBJ2-7; 10 bases fit TRBD2. The V gene end was trimmed by 6 bases and the J gene end by 4 bases; junction bases not matched to a gene: 3. CDR1 is MNHEY and CDR2 is SMNVEV in the germline V gene (reference sequence). The CDR3 length is 13 residues. The CDR3 region has the DNA TGTGCCAGCAGAGGACTAGCGGATTACGAGCAGTACTTC. Translated: CASRGLADYEQYF.

This clonotype was seen only a few times. The rearrangement links TRBV11-3 to TRBJ2-7; D is possibly TRBD2 (5 bases). Germline loops: CDR1 SGHNT, CDR2 YENEEA. This CDR3 contains 13 residues. The ends were cut back, 3 bases at V and 3 bases at J, with 9 bases in the middle. The CDR3 nucleotides are TGTGCCAGCAGCTTGAGCGGTGACTACGAGCAGTACTTC. Translation: CASSLSGDYEQYF.

This clonotype was seen at least ten times. A read error may produce the germline difference seen at one junction end. The chain couples TRBV7-2 to TRBJ1-1, with D hard to call. The CDR3 runs to 14 residues. Looked up from germline, CDR1 is SGHTA and CDR2 is FQGNSA. The CDR3 sequence is CASSLGRRNTEAFF. CDR3 nucleotide sequence: TGTGCCAGCAGTTTAGGACGGAGGAACACTGAAGCTTTCTTT.

This clonotype was recorded at least ten times. The V gene is TRBV10-3, the J gene TRBJ1-2, with D uncertain. The CDR3 runs to 15 residues. Looked up from germline, CDR1 is ENHRY and CDR2 is SYGVKD. Trimming shortened V by 2 bases and J by 2 bases, and 12 bases separated the two germline ends. The CDR3 region is CAISEPGTANYGYTF. As DNA, the CDR3 is TGTGCCATCAGTGAGCCGGGTACAGCAAACTATGGCTACACCTTC.